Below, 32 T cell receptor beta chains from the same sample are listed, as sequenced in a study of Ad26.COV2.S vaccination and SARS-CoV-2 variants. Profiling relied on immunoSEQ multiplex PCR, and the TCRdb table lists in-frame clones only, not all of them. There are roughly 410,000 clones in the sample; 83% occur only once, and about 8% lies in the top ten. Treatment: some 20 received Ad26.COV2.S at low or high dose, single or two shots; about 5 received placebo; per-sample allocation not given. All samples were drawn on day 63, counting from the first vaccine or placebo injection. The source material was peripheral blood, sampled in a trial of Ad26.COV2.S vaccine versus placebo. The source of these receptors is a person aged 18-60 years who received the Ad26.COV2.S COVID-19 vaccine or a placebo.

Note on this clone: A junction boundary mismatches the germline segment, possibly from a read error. The chain's CDR3 is CASSRPYQRGVPHF. In DNA form, the CDR3 reads TGTGCCAGCAGCCGCCCATACCAGCGGGGGGTCCCCCACTTC. The chain couples TRBV4-2 to TRBJ2-5, with 9 bases aligning to TRBD2. The CDR3 length is 14 residues. Germline V gene sequence: CDR1 LGHNA, CDR2 YNFKEQ.

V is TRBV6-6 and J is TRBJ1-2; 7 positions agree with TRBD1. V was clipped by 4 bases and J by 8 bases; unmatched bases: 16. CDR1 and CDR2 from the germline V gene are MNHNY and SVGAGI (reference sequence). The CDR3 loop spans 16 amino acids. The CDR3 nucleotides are TGTGCCAGCAGTTCTCATTTGGGACAGCCGGATAAGGGCTACACCTTC. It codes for CASSSHLGQPDKGYTF.

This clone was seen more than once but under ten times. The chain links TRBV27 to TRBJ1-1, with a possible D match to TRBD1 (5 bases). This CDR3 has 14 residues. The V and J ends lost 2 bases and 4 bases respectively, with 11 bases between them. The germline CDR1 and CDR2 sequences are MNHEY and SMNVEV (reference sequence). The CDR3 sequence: CASSLAQGATEAFF. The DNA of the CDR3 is TGTGCCAGCAGTTTAGCTCAAGGGGCCACTGAAGCTTTCTTT.

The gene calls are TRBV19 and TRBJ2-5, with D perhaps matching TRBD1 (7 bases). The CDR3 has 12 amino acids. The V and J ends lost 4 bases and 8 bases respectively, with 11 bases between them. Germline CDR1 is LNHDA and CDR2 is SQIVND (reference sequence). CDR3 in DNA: TGTGCCAGTAGTACAGGGGGGTTTACCCAGTACTTC. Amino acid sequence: CASSTGGFTQYF. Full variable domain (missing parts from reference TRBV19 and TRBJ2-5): DGGITQSPKYLFRKEGQNVTLSCEQNLNHDAMYWYRQDPGQGLRLIYYSQIVNDFQKGDIAEGYSVSREKKESFPLTVTSAQKNPTAFYLCASSTGGFTQYFGPGTRLLVL.

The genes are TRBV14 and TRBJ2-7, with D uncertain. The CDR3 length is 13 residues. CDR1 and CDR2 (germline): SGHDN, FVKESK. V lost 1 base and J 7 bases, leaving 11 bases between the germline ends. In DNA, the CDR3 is TGTGCCAGCAGCCAAGTCGGGTCGAGTGAGCAGTACTTC. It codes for CASSQVGSSEQYF.

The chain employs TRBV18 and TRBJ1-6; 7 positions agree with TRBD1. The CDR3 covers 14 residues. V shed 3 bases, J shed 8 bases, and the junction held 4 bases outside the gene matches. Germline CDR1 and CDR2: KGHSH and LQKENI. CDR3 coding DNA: TGTGCCAGCTCACCTAGGACAGGTGATTCACCCCTCCACTTT. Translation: CASSPRTGDSPLHF.

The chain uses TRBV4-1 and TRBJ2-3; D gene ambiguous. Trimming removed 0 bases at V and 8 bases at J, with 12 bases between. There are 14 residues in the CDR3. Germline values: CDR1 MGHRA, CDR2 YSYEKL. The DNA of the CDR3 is TGCGCCAGCAGCCAAGATTGGGGAAAAGGTACGCAGTATTTT. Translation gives CASSQDWGKGTQYF.

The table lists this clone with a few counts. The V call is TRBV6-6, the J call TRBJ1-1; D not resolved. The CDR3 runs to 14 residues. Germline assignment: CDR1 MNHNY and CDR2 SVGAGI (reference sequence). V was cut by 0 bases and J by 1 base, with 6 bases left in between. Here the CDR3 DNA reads TGTGCCAGCAGTTACTCGGAGAAGAACACTGAAGCTTTCTTT. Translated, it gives CASSYSEKNTEAFF.

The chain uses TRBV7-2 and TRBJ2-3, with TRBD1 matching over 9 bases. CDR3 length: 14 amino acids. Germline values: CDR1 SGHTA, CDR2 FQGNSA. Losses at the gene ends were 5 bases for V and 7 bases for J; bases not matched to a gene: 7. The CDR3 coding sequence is TGTGCCAGCAGCCCAACCGGGACAGGGCATACGCAGTATTTT. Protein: CASSPTGTGHTQYF. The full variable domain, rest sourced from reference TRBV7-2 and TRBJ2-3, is GAGVSQSPSNKVTEKGKDVELRCDPISGHTALYWYRQSLGQGLEFLIYFQGNSAPDKSGLPSDRFSAERTGGSVSTLTIQRTQQEDSAVYLCASSPTGTGHTQYFGPGTRLTVL.

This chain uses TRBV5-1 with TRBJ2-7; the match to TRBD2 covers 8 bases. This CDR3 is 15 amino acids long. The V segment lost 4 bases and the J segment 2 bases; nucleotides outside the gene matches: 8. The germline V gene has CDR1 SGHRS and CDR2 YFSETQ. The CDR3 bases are TGCGCCAGCAGCCCCTCACGAGCGGGGGCCTACGAGCAGTACTTC. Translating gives CASSPSRAGAYEQYF.

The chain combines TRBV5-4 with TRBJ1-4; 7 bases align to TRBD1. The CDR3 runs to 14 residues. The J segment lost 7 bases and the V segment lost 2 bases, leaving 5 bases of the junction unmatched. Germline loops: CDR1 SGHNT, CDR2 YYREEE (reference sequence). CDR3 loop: CASSLEGGSEKLFF. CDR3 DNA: TGTGCCAGCAGCTTAGAAGGGGGCAGTGAAAAACTGTTTTTT.

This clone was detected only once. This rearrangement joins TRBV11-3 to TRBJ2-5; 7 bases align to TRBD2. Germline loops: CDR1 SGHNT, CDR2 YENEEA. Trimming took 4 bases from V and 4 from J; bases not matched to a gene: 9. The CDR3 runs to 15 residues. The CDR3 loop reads CASSSSGNRGETQYF. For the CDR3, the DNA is TGTGCCAGCAGCTCTAGCGGTAATAGGGGAGAGACCCAGTACTTC.

CDR3 protein: CASSPRTGETEAFF. The CDR3 coding sequence is TGCGCCAGCAGCCCAAGGACAGGGGAAACTGAAGCTTTCTTT. The V call is TRBV5-1, the J call TRBJ1-1; 9 bases are a match to TRBD1. Trimming cost V 4 bases and J 5 bases; bases outside gene matches: 6. Per germline, CDR1 SGHRS and CDR2 YFSETQ. The CDR3 loop spans 14 amino acids.

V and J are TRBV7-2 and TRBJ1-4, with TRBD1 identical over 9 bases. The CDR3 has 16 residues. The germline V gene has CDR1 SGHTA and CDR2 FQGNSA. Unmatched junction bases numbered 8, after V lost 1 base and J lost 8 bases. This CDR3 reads CASSLVPGQGGEKLFF. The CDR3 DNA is TGTGCCAGCAGCTTAGTCCCGGGACAGGGTGGAGAAAAACTGTTTTTT.

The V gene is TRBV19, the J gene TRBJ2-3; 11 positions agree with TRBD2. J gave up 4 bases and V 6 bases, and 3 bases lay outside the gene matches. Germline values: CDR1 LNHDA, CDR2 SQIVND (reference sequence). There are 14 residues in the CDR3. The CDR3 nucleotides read TGTGCCAGTAGACTAGCGGGAGTTCCAGATACGCAGTATTTT. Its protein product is CASRLAGVPDTQYF.

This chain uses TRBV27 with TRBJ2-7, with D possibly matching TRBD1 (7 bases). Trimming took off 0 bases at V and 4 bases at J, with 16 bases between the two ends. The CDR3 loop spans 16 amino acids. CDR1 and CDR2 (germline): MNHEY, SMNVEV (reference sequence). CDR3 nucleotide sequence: TGTGCCAGCAGTTTATCGCCCAGGGGGGTCCTTTACGAGCAGTACTTC. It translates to CASSLSPRGVLYEQYF.

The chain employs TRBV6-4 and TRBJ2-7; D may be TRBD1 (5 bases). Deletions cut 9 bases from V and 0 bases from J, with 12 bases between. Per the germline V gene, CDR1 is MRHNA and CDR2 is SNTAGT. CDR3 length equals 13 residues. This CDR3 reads CARERQFSYEQYF. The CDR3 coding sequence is TGTGCCAGAGAGAGACAGTTCTCCTACGAGCAGTACTTC.

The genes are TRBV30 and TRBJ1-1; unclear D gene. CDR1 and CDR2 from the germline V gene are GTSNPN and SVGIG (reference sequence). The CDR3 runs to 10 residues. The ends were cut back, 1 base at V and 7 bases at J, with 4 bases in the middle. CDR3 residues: CAWSGYEAFF. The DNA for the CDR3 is TGTGCCTGGAGTGGGTATGAAGCTTTCTTT.

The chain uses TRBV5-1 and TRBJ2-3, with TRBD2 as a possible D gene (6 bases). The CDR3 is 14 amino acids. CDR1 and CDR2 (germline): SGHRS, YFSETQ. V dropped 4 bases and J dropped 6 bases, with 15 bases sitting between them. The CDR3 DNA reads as TGCGCCAGCAGCCCCCTGGCTAGCGAGGATACGCAGTATTTT. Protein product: CASSPLASEDTQYF.

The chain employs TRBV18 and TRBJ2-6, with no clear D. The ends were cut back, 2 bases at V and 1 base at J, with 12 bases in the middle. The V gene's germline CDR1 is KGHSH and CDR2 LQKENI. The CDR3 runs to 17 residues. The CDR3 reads CASSPFKGLSGANVLTF. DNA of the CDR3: TGTGCCAGCTCACCATTTAAGGGTCTTTCTGGGGCCAACGTCCTGACTTTC.

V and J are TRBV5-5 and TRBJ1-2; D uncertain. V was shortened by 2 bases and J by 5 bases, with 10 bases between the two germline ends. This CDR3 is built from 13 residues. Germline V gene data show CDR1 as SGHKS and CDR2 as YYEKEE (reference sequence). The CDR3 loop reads CASSFDKGYGYTF. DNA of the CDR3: TGTGCCAGCAGCTTTGACAAGGGATATGGCTACACCTTC.

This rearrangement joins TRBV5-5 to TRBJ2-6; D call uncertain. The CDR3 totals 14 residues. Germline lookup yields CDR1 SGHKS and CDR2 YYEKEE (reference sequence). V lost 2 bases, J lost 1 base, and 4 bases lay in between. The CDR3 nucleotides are TGTGCCAGCAGCTTCCCATCTGGGGCCAACGTCCTGACTTTC. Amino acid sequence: CASSFPSGANVLTF.

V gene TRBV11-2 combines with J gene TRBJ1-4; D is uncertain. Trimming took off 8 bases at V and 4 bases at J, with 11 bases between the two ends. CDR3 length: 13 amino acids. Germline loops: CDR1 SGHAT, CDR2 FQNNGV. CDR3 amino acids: CASQRTLNEKLFF. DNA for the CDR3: TGTGCCAGCCAACGTACACTTAATGAAAAACTGTTTTTT. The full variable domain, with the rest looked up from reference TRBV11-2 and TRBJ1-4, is EAGVAQSPRYKIIEKRQSVAFWCNPISGHATLYWYQQILGQGPKLLIQFQNNGVVDDSQLPKDRFSAERLKGVDSTLKIQPAKLEDSAVYLCASQRTLNEKLFFGSGTQLSVL.

CDR3 loop: CASSLRADSYSNQPQHF. CDR3 coding DNA: TGTGCCAGCAGCTTAAGGGCGGATAGCTATAGCAATCAGCCCCAGCATTTT. This chain uses TRBV7-6 with TRBJ1-5; D is unresolved. This CDR3 is 17 amino acids long. Germline V gene lookup returns CDR1 SGHVS and CDR2 FNYEAQ. Trimming cost V 2 bases and J 0 bases, with 14 bases left between them.

The CDR3 spells CASSITNSLNQPQHF. The CDR3 nucleotides read TGTGCCAGTAGTATAACAAACAGCCTCAATCAGCCCCAGCATTTT. The chain links TRBV19 to TRBJ1-5; D gene uncertain. The CDR3 length is 15 residues. V gave up 2 bases and J gave up 3 bases, with 11 bases separating them. Germline values: CDR1 LNHDA, CDR2 SQIVND (reference sequence).

CDR3 in DNA: TGCAGTGCACAACGGGGTGGCTACACCTTC. Its protein product is CSAQRGGYTF. The chain is built from TRBV20-1 and TRBJ1-2; no reliable D call. The CDR3 runs to 10 residues. Trimming cost V 6 bases and J 7 bases, with 9 bases left between them. Per the germline V gene, CDR1 is DFQATT and CDR2 is SNEGSKA (reference sequence).

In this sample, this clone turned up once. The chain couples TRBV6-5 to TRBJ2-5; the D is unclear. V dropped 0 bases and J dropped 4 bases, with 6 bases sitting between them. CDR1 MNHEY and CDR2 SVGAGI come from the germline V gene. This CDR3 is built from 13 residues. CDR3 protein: CASSYSFGETQYF. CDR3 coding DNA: TGTGCCAGCAGTTACTCGTTCGGAGAGACCCAGTACTTC.

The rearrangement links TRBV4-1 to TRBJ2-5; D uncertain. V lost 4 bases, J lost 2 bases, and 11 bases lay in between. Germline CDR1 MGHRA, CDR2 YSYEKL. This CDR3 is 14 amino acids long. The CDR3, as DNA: TGCGCCAGCAGCCTGGGTCTGAGGCAAGAGACCCAGTACTTC. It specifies CASSLGLRQETQYF.

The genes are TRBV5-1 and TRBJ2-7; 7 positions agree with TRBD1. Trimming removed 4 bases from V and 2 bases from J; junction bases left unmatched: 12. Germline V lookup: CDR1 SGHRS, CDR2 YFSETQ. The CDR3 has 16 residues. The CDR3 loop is CASSRDGTAMAYEQYF. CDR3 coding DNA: TGCGCCAGCAGCCGAGACGGGACAGCGATGGCCTACGAGCAGTACTTC.

CDR3 in DNA: TGTGCCAGCAGTTACCCAGGGGTAAGTCAGCCCCAGCATTTT. The encoded protein is CASSYPGVSQPQHF. The chain uses TRBV6-6 and TRBJ1-5; perhaps TRBD1 as D (6 bases). V dropped 2 bases and J dropped 6 bases, with 11 bases sitting between them. From germline, CDR1 is MNHNY and CDR2 SVGAGI (reference sequence). The CDR3 length is 14 residues.

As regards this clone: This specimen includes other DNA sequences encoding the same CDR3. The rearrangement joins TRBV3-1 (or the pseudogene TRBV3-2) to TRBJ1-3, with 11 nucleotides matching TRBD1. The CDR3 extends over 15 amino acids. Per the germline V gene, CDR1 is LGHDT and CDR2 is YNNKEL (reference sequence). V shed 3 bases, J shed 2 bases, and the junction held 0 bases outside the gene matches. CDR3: CASSQGQGAGNTIYF. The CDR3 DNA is TGTGCCAGCAGCCAGGGACAGGGGGCTGGAAACACCATATATTTT.

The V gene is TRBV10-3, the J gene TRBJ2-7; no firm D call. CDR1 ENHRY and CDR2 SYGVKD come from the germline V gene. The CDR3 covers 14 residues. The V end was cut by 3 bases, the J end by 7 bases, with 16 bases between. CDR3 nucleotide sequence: TGTGCCATCAGTGAACGGAGTAGGCTTTTGGAGCAGTACTTC. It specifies CAISERSRLLEQYF.